This T cell receptor beta chain was identified in a study of beta chain features in type 1 diabetes. What was sequenced were expressed TCRB transcripts, since all of the isolated RNA had been reverse transcribed. Method: immunoSEQ multiplex PCR; TCRdb's copy keeps in-frame clones and lacks some. The table includes about 140,000 clones, less than 10% detected once. This clone turned up a few times. V lost 3 bases and J 2 bases, leaving 10 bases between the germline ends. The CDR3 has 14 amino acids. The germline gives CDR1 LNHDA, CDR2 SQIVND (reference sequence). The chain uses TRBV19 and TRBJ2-5; weak D call: TRBD2 (5 bases). This clonotype was obtained from a woman aged 40 to 55 in good health. Sequenced sample: central memory CD4+ T cells from blood. CDR3 nucleotide sequence: TGTGCCAGTAGTATGAGCGGCAGGCAAGAGACCCAGTACTTC. Its translation: CASSMSGRQETQYF. Full variable domain (missing parts from reference TRBV19 and TRBJ2-5): DGGITQSPKYLFRKEGQNVTLSCEQNLNHDAMYWYRQDPGQGLRLIYYSQIVNDFQKGDIAEGYSVSREKKESFPLTVTSAQKNPTAFYLCASSMSGRQETQYFGPGTRLLVL.